This T cell receptor beta chain was sequenced in a study of blood T cell repertoires in COVID-19. About the study: Samples taken during acute and convalescent COVID-19 were collected in the United States, Italy and Spain. Nucleic acid was either cDNA or gDNA, and it came from T cells, B-cell-depleted T cells, or PBMCs.

Seattle patients were enrolled during active infection and followed longitudinally. Assay used: immunoSEQ multiplex PCR; TCRdb lists only in-frame clones, some missing. The sample has 350,000 to 400,000 clones, around 88% seen once. J gave up 5 bases and V 4 bases, and 7 bases lay outside the gene matches. CDR1 is LGHNA and CDR2 is YSLEER in the germline V gene. CDR3 length: 16 residues. The sequence was collected from a woman in her sixties or seventies with COVID-19, enrolled during active disease. Source material: peripheral blood. The chain couples TRBV4-3 to TRBJ2-1; TRBD2 agrees at 11 bases. The DNA for the CDR3 is TGCGCCAGCAGCCGCCGACTAGCGGGAATTAACAATGAGCAGTTCTTC. This gives the protein CASSRRLAGINNEQFF.